This entry lists 18 T cell receptor beta chains sequenced from one sample in a study. TCRdb redid the calling of the 5' RACE reads with MiXCR, one entry per CDR3 protein. Of tens of thousands of distinct CDR3 sequences in the sample, 28% were seen once. Sample: naive CD4+ T cells sorted from blood. Subset specified: naive CD4+ T cells, CD4+CD45RA+CD25-. The receptor source for this set is a female donor with breast cancer.

About this clonotype itself: Sequence at one end of the junction differs from germline and may be a read error. This chain connects TRBV7-7 to TRBJ2-1, with D perhaps matching TRBD1 (5 bases). This CDR3 comprises 13 residues. Looked up from germline, CDR1 is SSHAT and CDR2 is FNYEAQ (reference sequence). The CDR3 DNA is TGTGCTAGCAGCCCGGACACTGCCCTCCCAGTTTTCTTC. Protein: CASSPDTALPVFF. Full variable domain (rest looked up from reference TRBV7-7 and TRBJ2-1): GAGVSQSPRYKVTKRGQDVTLRCDPISSHATLYWYQQALGQGPEFLTYFNYEAQPDKSGLPSDRFSAERPEGSISTLTIQRTEQRDSAMYRCASSPDTALPVFFGPGTRLTVL.

The rearrangement uses TRBV29-1 and TRBJ2-1; TRBD2 aligns across 11 bases. The CDR3 sequence is 14 residues long. The V gene's germline CDR1 is SQVTM and CDR2 ANQGSEA. Germline trimming cut 4 bases from V and 4 bases from J; bases unmatched to any gene: 3. The CDR3: CSVGGTSGYNEQFF. Here the CDR3 DNA reads TGCAGCGTTGGCGGGACTAGCGGATACAATGAGCAGTTCTTC.

This clonotype was counted many times. The V and J genes are TRBV15 and TRBJ2-3; D not resolved. This CDR3 has 15 amino acids. Germline V lookup: CDR1 LNHNV, CDR2 YYDKDF (reference sequence). The V end was cut by 0 bases, the J end by 0 bases, with 7 bases between. The CDR3 loop reads CATSREVGSTDTQYF. Here the CDR3 DNA reads TGTGCCACCAGCAGAGAAGTGGGCAGCACAGATACGCAGTATTTT.

This clonotype was seen more than once but under ten times. V is TRBV7-2 and J is TRBJ2-1, with D perhaps TRBD2 (6 bases). CDR3 length: 14 amino acids. The germline V gene has CDR1 SGHTA and CDR2 FQGNSA. V was pared by 4 bases and J by 6 bases, with 13 bases between. The CDR3: CASSSPAGSNEQFF. In nucleotides, the CDR3 is TGTGCCAGCAGCTCCCCAGCGGGTAGCAATGAGCAGTTCTTC.

Notes on this clonotype: Given a much more abundant clone one base away, this may be a read error. V is TRBV6-1 and J is TRBJ1-5; D may be TRBD1 (6 bases). V was cut by 1 base and J by 11 bases, with 15 bases left in between. Germline V gives CDR1 MNHNS, CDR2 SASEGT. CDR3 length: 14 amino acids. The CDR3: CASSEGTVLQSQHF. DNA for the CDR3: TGTGCCAGCAGTGAAGGGACAGTCCTACAGTCCCAGCATTTT.

The chain carries TRBV11-2 and TRBJ1-2; D is possibly TRBD1 (6 bases). With 0 bases removed from V and 0 bases from J, the gap between germline ends came to 14 bases. This CDR3 has 17 residues. From germline, CDR1 is SGHAT and CDR2 FQNNGV. The CDR3, as DNA: TGTGCCAGCAGCTTAGATCTTATTAGGACAGCTAACTATGGCTACACCTTC. Protein product: CASSLDLIRTANYGYTF.

The chain uses TRBV6-5 and TRBJ2-7; 7 bases are shared with TRBD2. Germline V gene sequence: CDR1 MNHEY, CDR2 SVGAGI. The CDR3 covers 15 residues. V trimming: 2 bases; J trimming: 3 bases; junction bases outside the gene matches: 7. CDR3 loop: CASSYSGTGNYEQYF. The CDR3 DNA reads as TGTGCCAGCAGTTACAGCGGGACGGGTAACTACGAGCAGTACTTC.

This clonotype showed up many times. V gene TRBV28 combines with J gene TRBJ1-2; TRBD1 matches at 7 bases. The CDR3 covers 17 residues. V was pared by 4 bases and J by 5 bases, with 16 bases of the junction left unmatched. Germline V gives CDR1 MDHEN, CDR2 SYDVKM. CDR3 in amino acids: CASSSTITPTGSYGYTF. CDR3 sequence (DNA): TGTGCCAGCAGTTCCACTATCACCCCGACAGGGTCGTATGGCTACACCTTC.

The V call is TRBV5-1, the J call TRBJ2-3; the match to TRBD1 covers 7 bases. Trimming at V came to 4 bases and at J to 3 bases, leaving 8 bases not matched to a gene. CDR1 SGHRS and CDR2 YFSETQ come from the germline V gene. The CDR3 loop spans 15 amino acids. The DNA for the CDR3 is TGCGCCAGCAGCGCTCGACAGGGTCGGACAGATACGCAGTATTTT. Encoded protein: CASSARQGRTDTQYF.

This clonotype came up a few times. The chain carries TRBV12-3 or TRBV12-4 and TRBJ2-5; tentative D call: TRBD2 (5 bases). V lost 3 bases, J lost 1 base, and 9 bases lay in between. The CDR3 totals 14 residues. The CDR3 bases are TGTGCCAGCAGTTTTTCGAGCGGCCAAGAGACCCAGTACTTC. Amino acid sequence: CASSFSSGQETQYF.

The table lists this clonotype with many counts. The rearrangement uses TRBV28 and TRBJ1-6; 9 nucleotides align to TRBD1. CDR3 length: 16 residues. Germline CDR1 MDHEN, CDR2 SYDVKM. The ends lost 4 bases at V and 5 bases at J; junction bases unmatched: 6. Here the CDR3 DNA reads TGTGCCAGCAGTTCCCCCGGGACAGGGAATAATTCACCCCTCCACTTT. As protein: CASSSPGTGNNSPLHF.

V gene TRBV7-2 combines with J gene TRBJ2-1, with D possibly called TRBD1 or TRBD2 (5 bases each). V lost 1 base and J lost 0, with 10 bases in between. The V gene's germline CDR1 is SGHTA and CDR2 FQGNSA. This CDR3 comprises 16 residues. CDR3 sequence reads: CASSLDGTGSYNEQFF. The CDR3 nucleotides read TGTGCCAGCAGCTTAGATGGGACGGGCTCCTACAATGAGCAGTTCTTC. The full variable domain, with the rest looked up from reference TRBV7-2 and TRBJ2-1, is GAGVSQSPSNKVTEKGKDVELRCDPISGHTALYWYRQSLGQGLEFLIYFQGNSAPDKSGLPSDRFSAERTGGSVSTLTIQRTQQEDSAVYLCASSLDGTGSYNEQFFGPGTRLTVL.

With respect to this clonotype: A read error may explain this, as a much larger clone is one base away. This chain connects TRBV15 to TRBJ2-3; 9 bases are shared with TRBD1. Germline V gene data show CDR1 as LNHNV and CDR2 as YYDKDF (reference sequence). This CDR3 contains 16 residues. The DNA of the CDR3 is TGTGTCACCAGCACGGACAGGGGACCTTTCACAGATACGCAGTATTTT. Encoded protein: CVTSTDRGPFTDTQYF.

This clonotype was found once. The J gene is TRBJ2-5, the V gene TRBV5-1; D tentatively fits TRBD1 or TRBD2 (5 bases each). The CDR3 loop spans 14 amino acids. Germline-derived CDR1 and CDR2 are SGHRS and YFSETQ. Trimming removed 7 bases from V and 1 base from J, with 14 bases in between. The CDR3 region has the DNA TGCGCCAGCGCCCCGGGGCGGACCCAAGAGACCCAGTACTTC. This codes for CASAPGRTQETQYF.

The V and J genes are TRBV7-3 and TRBJ2-5; D not certain. Trimming removed 1 base from V and 5 bases from J, with 8 bases in between. This CDR3 spans 13 amino acids. The V gene's germline CDR1 is SGHTA and CDR2 FQGTGA. In DNA, the CDR3 is TGTGCCAGCAGCTTAATTTCCGGGGAGACCCAGTACTTC. The encoded protein is CASSLISGETQYF.

V and J are TRBV15 and TRBJ1-2; 7 nucleotides match TRBD1. CDR1 and CDR2 (germline): LNHNV, YYDKDF (reference sequence). The CDR3 covers 15 residues. Trimming removed 1 base from V and 3 bases from J; junction bases left unmatched: 5. The CDR3 spells CATSRGRGTHYGYTF. CDR3 DNA: TGTGCCACCAGCAGAGGCAGGGGGACTCACTATGGCTACACCTTC.

A note on this clonotype: The germline gene is not matched at one end of the junction; a read error may be the cause. CDR3 nucleotide sequence: TGCAGCAGTTCCCTCCGGCACAATGAGCAGTCCTTC. It yields the protein CSSSLRHNEQSF. The genes are TRBV20-1 and TRBJ2-1, with D unclear. Germline V gene lookup returns CDR1 DFQATT and CDR2 SNEGSKA (reference sequence). The CDR3 runs 12 residues.

The table lists this clonotype with a few counts. The chain recombines TRBV5-1 with TRBJ2-1; 16 bases match TRBD2. There are 20 residues in the CDR3. V shed 3 bases and J 0 bases; nucleotides not matched to a gene: 9. Per germline, CDR1 SGHRS and CDR2 YFSETQ. The CDR3 region is CASSSPSGTSGRASYNEQFF. In DNA, the CDR3 is TGCGCCAGCAGCTCCCCCTCCGGGACTAGCGGGAGGGCCTCCTACAATGAGCAGTTCTTC. Full variable domain (outside the CDR3, taken from reference TRBV5-1 and TRBJ2-1): KAGVTQTPRYLIKTRGQQVTLSCSPISGHRSVSWYQQTPGQGLQFLFEYFSETQRNKGNFPGRFSGRQFSNSRSEMNVSTLELGDSALYLCASSSPSGTSGRASYNEQFFGPGTRLTVL.